This T cell receptor beta chain was profiled in a study of OX40 agonist ivuxolimab in advanced cancers. Overall study: Enrolled patients in dose escalation had cancers that were hepatocellular carcinoma, melanoma, renal cell or head and neck cancer.

Points from the study as a whole: Clonal expansion by week 6 occurred in CD4+ and CD8+ blood T cells (at 0.1 to 3.0 mg/kg).

The CDR3 contains 18 residues. V shed 1 base and J 1 base; nucleotides not matched to a gene: 10. Germline V gene sequence: CDR1 MGHRA, CDR2 YSYEKL. The protocol was immunoSEQ multiplex PCR, while the TCRdb copy is restricted to in-frame clones and leaves out a portion. The table lists some 5,500 clones, 84% of them singletons. A remark on this clone: What it recognizes is unknown.

The clonotype was recovered from an adult with an advanced solid tumor such as melanoma, head and neck, liver or kidney cancer. This specimen consisted of CD4+ or CD8+ T cells sorted from blood, obtained in a trial of the OX40 agonist ivuxolimab. This sequence joins TRBV4-1 and TRBJ1-1; TRBD1 matches at 9 bases. CDR3 region: CASSQGGDREKKNTEAFF. CDR3 DNA sequence: TGCGCCAGCAGCCAAGGGGGGGACAGGGAGAAGAAGAACACTGAAGCTTTCTTT.